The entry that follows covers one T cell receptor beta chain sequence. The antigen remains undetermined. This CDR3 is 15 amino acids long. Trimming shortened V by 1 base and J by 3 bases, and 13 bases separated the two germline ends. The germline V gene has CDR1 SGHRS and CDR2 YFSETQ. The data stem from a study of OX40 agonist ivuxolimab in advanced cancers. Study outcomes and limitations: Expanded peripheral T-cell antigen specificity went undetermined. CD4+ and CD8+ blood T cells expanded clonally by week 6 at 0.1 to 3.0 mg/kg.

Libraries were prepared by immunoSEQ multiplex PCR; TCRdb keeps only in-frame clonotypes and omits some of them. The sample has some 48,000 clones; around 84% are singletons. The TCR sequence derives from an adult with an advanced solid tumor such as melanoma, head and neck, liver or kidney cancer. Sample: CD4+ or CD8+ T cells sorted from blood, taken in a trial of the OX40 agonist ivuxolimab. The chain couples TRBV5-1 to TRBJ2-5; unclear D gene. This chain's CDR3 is CASSLLGFGKETQYF. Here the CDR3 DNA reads TGCGCCAGCAGCTTGCTAGGGTTCGGAAAAGAGACCCAGTACTTC. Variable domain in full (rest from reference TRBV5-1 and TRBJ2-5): KAGVTQTPRYLIKTRGQQVTLSCSPISGHRSVSWYQQTPGQGLQFLFEYFSETQRNKGNFPGRFSGRQFSNSRSEMNVSTLELGDSALYLCASSLLGFGKETQYFGPGTRLLVL.